This T cell receptor beta chain was obtained from a study of post-analysis software for immune sequencing data. Study background: The courses of disease that were included comprised relapsing-remitting, secondary progressive and progressive-relapsing multiple sclerosis. General study points: The normalized Chao1 diversity of multiple sclerosis patients was significantly lower than that of controls. Roughly 5 TRBV segments occurring more often in patients than controls included TRBV5-6, TRBV5-1 and TRBV20-1. Strong same-batch co-clustering of samples appeared with F measure clustering.

From germline, CDR1 is SQVTM and CDR2 ANQGSEA. There are 14 residues in the CDR3. V lost 4 bases to trimming and J lost 2 bases, with 13 bases between them. With regard to this clonotype: Its antigen remains unidentified.

TCR beta cDNA libraries had unique molecular identifiers. TCRdb used MiXCR to reprocess the PCR reads, holding one entry per CDR3 protein. The sample yields under 900,000 distinct CDR3 sequences, around 53% seen once. The chain recombines TRBV29-1 with TRBJ2-3; D is uncertain. The TCR comes from a girl aged 5 to 17 with multiple sclerosis. Sequenced sample: blood. CDR3 coding DNA: TGCAGCGTTGGTCCCCCCCCAACCACAGATACGCAGTATTTT. This gives the protein CSVGPPPTTDTQYF.